These 25 T cell receptor beta chains were sequenced from one sample in a study of cytomegalovirus exposure and HLA in healthy donors. Sequencing was performed with immunoSEQ multiplex PCR; in TCRdb, only in-frame clones are kept and a portion is missing. The sample contains around 300,000 clones, around 90% of which appear only once. Input material: PBMCs. These receptors originate from a woman aged 30 to 39 in good health and CMV-seropositive.

This clone turned up a few times. This chain connects TRBV2 to TRBJ2-7; 8 nucleotides line up with TRBD2. The CDR3 has 15 residues. The germline CDR1 and CDR2 sequences are SNHLY and FYNNEI. Trimming took 7 bases from V and 4 from J; bases not matched to a gene: 12. CDR3 loop: CASNLPRGGRYEQYF. The CDR3 DNA reads TGTGCCAGCAACCTCCCACGGGGGGGCCGGTACGAGCAGTACTTC.

In this sample, this clone turned up a few times. The gene calls are TRBV7-9 and TRBJ1-6; D not certain. Trimming took 3 bases from V and 11 from J, leaving 11 bases between them. Germline V CDR1 and CDR2: SEHNR, FQNEAQ (reference sequence). The CDR3 covers 13 residues. CDR3 in amino acids: CASSLGSETPLHF. The DNA of the CDR3 is TGTGCCAGCAGCTTGGGGTCAGAAACACCCCTCCACTTT. The complete variable domain, with remaining parts taken from reference TRBV7-9 and TRBJ1-6, reads DTGVSQNPRHKITKRGQNVTFRCDPISEHNRLYWYRQTLGQGPEFLTYFQNEAQLEKSRLLSDRFSAERPKGSFSTLEIQRTEQGDSAMYLCASSLGSETPLHFGNGTRLTVT.

The J gene is TRBJ2-7, the V gene TRBV28; D is unresolved. V was shortened by 5 bases and J by 5 bases, with 10 bases between the two germline ends. This CDR3 spans 12 amino acids. Germline V CDR1 and CDR2: MDHEN, SYDVKM. In DNA, the CDR3 is TGTGCCAGCAGTAACGCCGTACACGAGCAGTACTTC. It specifies CASSNAVHEQYF.

The chain couples TRBV28 to TRBJ1-5, with unresolved D. V was clipped by 5 bases and J by 9 bases, with 11 bases between them. Looked up from germline, CDR1 is MDHEN and CDR2 is SYDVKM. The length of the CDR3 is 12 residues. The CDR3, as DNA: TGTGCCAGCAGTATCTCCGGTCGGCCCCAGCATTTT. Translation: CASSISGRPQHF.

The J gene is TRBJ2-7, the V gene TRBV28; no clear D. Germline V gene data show CDR1 as MDHEN and CDR2 as SYDVKM. CDR3 length: 12 amino acids. The germline V and J ends were trimmed by 2 bases and 3 bases, with 5 bases remaining between them. The CDR3 region is CASSLGRYEQYF. The CDR3 nucleotides read TGTGCCAGCAGTTTAGGCCGCTACGAGCAGTACTTC.

V usage is TRBV2 and J usage is TRBJ1-5; 10 bases map to TRBD1. Germline CDR1 is SNHLY and CDR2 is FYNNEI. The CDR3 loop spans 15 amino acids. After removal of 7 bases from V and 4 bases from J, the junction contained 7 bases not matched to a gene. The CDR3 region has the DNA TGTGCCAGCAAGGGGGACAGGGGTGGGAATCAGCCCCAGCATTTT. It codes for CASKGDRGGNQPQHF.

Written as DNA, the CDR3 is TGTGCCAGCAGTCCGGTGGGGGTAAACTACGAGCAGTACTTC. This encodes CASSPVGVNYEQYF. V gene TRBV28 combines with J gene TRBJ2-7, with D perhaps TRBD1 or TRBD2 (5 bases each). V lost 5 bases to trimming and J lost 3 bases, with 14 bases between them. The germline V gene encodes CDR1 MDHEN and CDR2 SYDVKM. This CDR3 comprises 14 residues.

This rearrangement joins TRBV20-1 to TRBJ1-2; no definite D call. Germline CDR1 reads DFQATT; CDR2 reads SNEGSKA (reference sequence). The CDR3 extends over 10 amino acids. Trimming cost V 5 bases and J 7 bases, with 8 bases left between them. Here the CDR3 DNA reads TGCAGTGCTCCCGCGGCTGGCTACACCTTC. This encodes CSAPAAGYTF.

The J gene is TRBJ2-7, the V gene TRBV11-2, with 7 bases aligning to TRBD1. CDR1 and CDR2 from the germline V gene are SGHAT and FQNNGV. This CDR3 has 15 residues. Losses at the gene ends were 5 bases for V and 3 bases for J; bases not matched to a gene: 10. In DNA, the CDR3 is TGTGCCAGCAGCCCGGACAGGCCCAATTACTACGAGCAGTACTTC. The encoded protein is CASSPDRPNYYEQYF.

This clone was picked up a small number of times. The chain couples TRBV18 to TRBJ1-4, with 7 bases identical to TRBD1. There are 16 residues in the CDR3. J was trimmed by 4 bases and V by 3 bases; bases with no gene match: 8. Per the germline V gene, CDR1 is KGHSH and CDR2 is LQKENI. This CDR3 is CASSPSWGTDNEKLFF. The CDR3 DNA sequence: TGTGCCAGCTCACCGAGCTGGGGGACAGATAATGAAAAACTGTTTTTT.

CDR3 sequence reads: CASTKDRGGNQPQHF. The CDR3 DNA follows: TGTGCCAGTACCAAAGACAGGGGAGGCAATCAGCCCCAGCATTTT. V usage is TRBV19 and J usage is TRBJ1-5, with 8 bases aligning to TRBD1. From germline, CDR1 is LNHDA and CDR2 SQIVND (reference sequence). This CDR3 comprises 15 residues. Losses at the gene ends were 7 bases for V and 2 bases for J; bases not matched to a gene: 7.

The V call is TRBV5-4, the J call TRBJ2-1; 8 bases map to TRBD2. The CDR3 spans 14 residues. The V and J ends lost 0 bases and 8 bases, in that order; junction bases with no gene match: 4. Germline loops: CDR1 SGHNT, CDR2 YYREEE (reference sequence). CDR3 sequence (DNA): TGTGCCAGCAGCTTGGGGAGCGGGAGCCATGAGCAGTTCTTC. This codes for CASSLGSGSHEQFF.

This chain uses TRBV13 with TRBJ2-7; D is undetermined. Germline CDR1 and CDR2: PRHDT and FYEKMQ (reference sequence). This CDR3 is 11 amino acids long. Deletions cut 5 bases from V and 2 bases from J, with 4 bases between. CDR3 DNA sequence: TGTGCCAGCAGCCTCCCCTACGAGCAGTACTTC. Amino acid sequence: CASSLPYEQYF.

The gene calls are TRBV18 and TRBJ1-2; unclear D gene. Germline V lookup: CDR1 KGHSH, CDR2 LQKENI. This CDR3 comprises 13 residues. V was pared by 2 bases and J by 5 bases, with 9 bases between. In nucleotides, the CDR3 is TGTGCCAGCTCACCATTTGTGTCTTATGGCTACACCTTC. Translated, it gives CASSPFVSYGYTF.

The genes are TRBV19 and TRBJ1-5; no firm D call. The germline V and J ends were trimmed by 4 bases and 4 bases, with 14 bases remaining between them. Germline CDR1 LNHDA, CDR2 SQIVND (reference sequence). The CDR3 has 15 residues. CDR3 in DNA: TGTGCCAGTAGTACTACCTTCCCTCGGAATCAGCCCCAGCATTTT. Its translation: CASSTTFPRNQPQHF.

This chain uses TRBV27 with TRBJ1-4; no definite D call. With 2 bases removed from V and 3 bases from J, the gap between germline ends came to 7 bases. The germline V gene has CDR1 MNHEY and CDR2 SMNVEV (reference sequence). This CDR3 region has 14 residues. DNA of the CDR3: TGTGCCAGCAGTTTACATGGGGCTAATGAAAAACTGTTTTTT. Translation: CASSLHGANEKLFF. Using reference TRBV27 and TRBJ1-4 for the parts outside the CDR3, the full variable domain is EAQVTQNPRYLITVTGKKLTVTCSQNMNHEYMSWYRQDPGLGLRQIYYSMNVEVTDKGDVPEGYKVSRKEKRNFPLILESPSPNQTSLYFCASSLHGANEKLFFGSGTQLSVL.

The rearrangement uses TRBV25-1 and TRBJ1-5; tentatively, D is TRBD1 (6 bases). V lost 3 bases and J lost 1, with 10 bases in between. The CDR3 has 15 residues. Germline V gives CDR1 MGHDK, CDR2 SYGVNS. CDR3 sequence reads: CASSEGGLSNQPQHF. The DNA of the CDR3 is TGTGCCAGCAGTGAGGGGGGGCTAAGCAATCAGCCCCAGCATTTT.

The rearrangement joins TRBV30 to TRBJ2-2; no clear D. CDR3 length: 12 residues. The V and J ends lost 3 bases and 7 bases respectively, with 9 bases between them. Germline V lookup: CDR1 GTSNPN, CDR2 SVGIG (reference sequence). This CDR3 reads CAWRRNDGELFF. Here the CDR3 DNA reads TGTGCCTGGAGACGCAATGACGGGGAGCTGTTTTTT.

The genes are TRBV19 and TRBJ2-2, with 8 bases lining up with TRBD1. V lost 6 bases, J lost 5 bases, and 5 bases stayed unmatched. Looked up from germline, CDR1 is LNHDA and CDR2 is SQIVND (reference sequence). The CDR3 spans 14 residues. CDR3 sequence: CASSGTGTTGELFF. CDR3 DNA sequence: TGTGCCAGTAGCGGGACAGGTACAACCGGGGAGCTGTTTTTT.

CDR3 sequence (DNA): TGTGCCAGCAGCGTAGGTCGAGGGGTCGACCAAGAGACCCAGTACTTC. It translates to CASSVGRGVDQETQYF. The V call is TRBV9, the J call TRBJ2-5, with D tentatively TRBD1 or TRBD2 (5 bases each). V dropped 0 bases and J dropped 0 bases, with 12 bases sitting between them. This CDR3 comprises 16 residues. CDR1 and CDR2 (germline): SGDLS, YYNGEE.

This clone was seen only once. The genes are TRBV11-2 and TRBJ1-4; no clear D gene. V lost 3 bases, J lost 7 bases, and 9 bases lay in between. There are 13 residues in the CDR3. Germline lookup yields CDR1 SGHAT and CDR2 FQNNGV. CDR3 nucleotides: TGTGCCAGCAGCTTGGGTTTGGGTGAAAAACTGTTTTTT. As protein: CASSLGLGEKLFF.

The chain carries TRBV5-1 and TRBJ1-2; D may be TRBD1 (5 bases). Trimming cost V 0 bases and J 4 bases, with 7 bases left between them. CDR3 size: 13 residues. CDR1 is SGHRS and CDR2 is YFSETQ in the germline V gene. The CDR3 DNA reads TGCGCCAGCAGCTTGGCTGGGGGCTATGGCTACACCTTC. Residues: CASSLAGGYGYTF. Variable domain in full (rest from reference TRBV5-1 and TRBJ1-2): KAGVTQTPRYLIKTRGQQVTLSCSPISGHRSVSWYQQTPGQGLQFLFEYFSETQRNKGNFPGRFSGRQFSNSRSEMNVSTLELGDSALYLCASSLAGGYGYTFGSGTRLTVV.

The chain combines TRBV28 with TRBJ1-6; a weak D match, TRBD1 (5 bases). CDR3 length: 13 residues. CDR1 MDHEN and CDR2 SYDVKM come from the germline V gene. Trimming took 5 bases from V and 12 from J, leaving 14 bases between them. DNA of the CDR3: TGTGCCAGCAGTGTGGTGGGGGAAAGACCCCTCCACTTT. This translates into CASSVVGERPLHF. Full variable domain (outside the CDR3, taken from reference TRBV28 and TRBJ1-6): DVKVTQSSRYLVKRTGEKVFLECVQDMDHENMFWYRQDPGLGLRLIYFSYDVKMKEKGDIPEGYSVSREKKERFSLILESASTNQTSMYLCASSVVGERPLHFGNGTRLTVT.

The chain combines TRBV28 with TRBJ1-6; possible D gene TRBD1, 6 bases. Germline CDR1 MDHEN, CDR2 SYDVKM. Trimming pared 2 bases from V and 8 bases from J, leaving 10 bases between. The CDR3 runs to 14 residues. The CDR3 nucleotides read TGTGCCAGCAGTTTAATGGACAGCGATTCACCCCTCCACTTT. The encoded protein is CASSLMDSDSPLHF.

This CDR3 is CSVEGHILGETQYF. The CDR3 region has the DNA TGCAGCGTTGAAGGTCATATATTGGGAGAGACCCAGTACTTC. This sequence joins TRBV29-1 and TRBJ2-5; no clear D gene. This CDR3 has 14 residues. Germline CDR1 is SQVTM and CDR2 is ANQGSEA. The V and J ends lost 1 base and 4 bases respectively, with 13 bases between them.